A selection of T cell receptor beta chains follows, all from one sample in a study of read filtering for tumor transcriptome and immune sequencing. TCRdb passed the reads through MiXCR, listing each CDR3 protein once. The sample has more than 55,000 distinct CDR3 sequences, under 25% seen once. The material sequenced was a population of CD138-negative cells sorted from bone marrow. These receptors all come from a donor at least 40 years old with multiple myeloma. Both conserved end residues are part of each CDR3. D genes are given only for firm matches. Expanded clones get a size class; other rows say once, few or many, or leave the size out.

d_gene: TRBD2; v_gene: TRBV2; abundance: few; j_gene: TRBJ2-3; CDR3nt: TGTGCCAGTGACGAAGCGGGACCCACAGATACGCAGTATTTT; CDR3aa: CASDEAGPTDTQYF
d_gene: -; v_gene: TRBV5-1; abundance: few; j_gene: TRBJ2-7; CDR3nt: TGCGCCAGCAGCTTGCGGCAGGGTGAAGACGAGCAGTACTTC; CDR3aa: CASSLRQGEDEQYF
d_gene: -; v_gene: TRBV6-1; abundance: many; j_gene: TRBJ2-2; CDR3nt: TGTGCCAGCAGTGGCGACAGGGCGGGGGAGGAGCTGTTTTTT; CDR3aa: CASSGDRAGEELFF
d_gene: -; v_gene: TRBV7-7; abundance: many; j_gene: TRBJ2-5; CDR3nt: TGTGCTAGCAGCTTGTCAGGGTCGGGAGAGACCCAGTACTTC; CDR3aa: CASSLSGSGETQYF
d_gene: -; v_gene: TRBV28; abundance: many; j_gene: TRBJ2-3; CDR3nt: TGTGCCAGCAGCCCGGCCCGACTGGGCACAGATACGCAGTATTTT; CDR3aa: CASSPARLGTDTQYF
d_gene: TRBD2; v_gene: TRBV2; abundance: many; j_gene: TRBJ2-1; CDR3nt: TGTGCCAGCAGTGGGTCTAGCGGGAGCTCCTACAATGAGCAGTTCTTC; CDR3aa: CASSGSSGSSYNEQFF
d_gene: -; v_gene: TRBV5-1; abundance: many; j_gene: TRBJ1-1; CDR3nt: TGCGCCAGCAGCGGGAGGCAGGGACCGAACACTGAAGCTTTCTTT; CDR3aa: CASSGRQGPNTEAFF
d_gene: TRBD2; v_gene: TRBV6-5; abundance: many; j_gene: TRBJ2-2; CDR3nt: TGTGCCAGCAGTCTTCGACTAGCGGGCACCGGGGAGCTGTTTTTT; CDR3aa: CASSLRLAGTGELFF
d_gene: -; v_gene: TRBV6-1; abundance: -; j_gene: TRBJ2-7; CDR3nt: TGTGCCAGCAGTGGACCTGTCTACGAGCAGTACTTC; CDR3aa: CASSGPVYEQYF
d_gene: -; v_gene: TRBV10-2; abundance: many; j_gene: TRBJ1-4; CDR3nt: TGCGCCAGCAGTGAGCGGGGTGAAAAACTGTTTTTT; CDR3aa: CASSERGEKLFF
d_gene: -; v_gene: TRBV20-1; abundance: many; j_gene: TRBJ2-3; CDR3nt: TGCAGTCGGGGGCCCCTCGGAAGGTCAGATACGCAGTATTTT; CDR3aa: CSRGPLGRSDTQYF
d_gene: -; v_gene: TRBV7-8; abundance: few; j_gene: TRBJ1-5; CDR3nt: TGTGCCAGCAGCTTAGTCGGGTTGGGGGCCAATCAGCCCCAGCATTTT; CDR3aa: CASSLVGLGANQPQHF
d_gene: -; v_gene: TRBV10-3; abundance: many; j_gene: TRBJ2-7; CDR3nt: TGTGCCATCAGTGATGGACACCGTACGGAGCAGTACTTC; CDR3aa: CAISDGHRTEQYF
d_gene: -; v_gene: TRBV5-1; abundance: few; j_gene: TRBJ1-1; CDR3nt: TGCGCCAGCAGCTTGTATGGGGCCACTGAAGCTTTCTTT; CDR3aa: CASSLYGATEAFF
d_gene: -; v_gene: TRBV19; abundance: -; j_gene: TRBJ2-3; CDR3nt: TGTGCCAGTAGTGGCAGAAGCACAGGTACGCAGTATTTT; CDR3aa: CASSGRSTGTQYF
d_gene: -; v_gene: TRBV25-1; abundance: -; j_gene: TRBJ2-5; CDR3nt: TGTGCCAGCAATCGGGTCTCAGGGGATGGAGAGGCCCAGTACTTC; CDR3aa: CASNRVSGDGEAQYF
d_gene: -; v_gene: TRBV5-1; abundance: -; j_gene: TRBJ1-5; CDR3nt: TGCGCCAGCAGCTCAGGACAGTCCAATCAGCCCCAGCATTTT; CDR3aa: CASSSGQSNQPQHF
d_gene: TRBD1; v_gene: TRBV29-1; abundance: many; j_gene: TRBJ2-7; CDR3nt: TGCAGCGTTGGGCAGGGGGCGTACGAGCAGTACTTC; CDR3aa: CSVGQGAYEQYF
d_gene: TRBD2; v_gene: TRBV4-1; abundance: many; j_gene: TRBJ2-5; CDR3nt: TGCGCCAGCAGCCGGTCCATAGCGGGGGGAACGGAGACCCAGTACTTC; CDR3aa: CASSRSIAGGTETQYF
d_gene: TRBD2; v_gene: TRBV20-1; abundance: many; j_gene: TRBJ2-1; CDR3nt: TGCAGTGCTAGAGATAGTGGACTAGCGGGGAATTACAATGAGCAGTTCTTC; CDR3aa: CSARDSGLAGNYNEQFF
d_gene: -; v_gene: TRBV24-1; abundance: few; j_gene: TRBJ2-2; CDR3nt: TGTGCCACCAGTGCCTTGACAGGAATCACCGGGGAGCTGTTTTTT; CDR3aa: CATSALTGITGELFF
d_gene: TRBD2; v_gene: TRBV12-3/TRBV12-4; abundance: few; j_gene: TRBJ2-1; CDR3nt: TGTGCCAGCAGACGGACTAGCGGGACCTACAATGAGCAGTTCTTC; CDR3aa: CASRRTSGTYNEQFF